The following is a T cell receptor (beta chain) sequence with its context. This specimen comes from a study of shared clonotypes between healthy human individuals. The V and J ends lost 4 bases and 8 bases, in that order; junction bases with no gene match: 4. This CDR3 comprises 13 residues. Looked up from germline, CDR1 is SGHNT and CDR2 is YYREEE (reference sequence). The table came from immunoSEQ multiplex PCR; TCRdb's copy has only in-frame clones and leaves some out. The sample lists about 2.4 million clones, roughly 93% occurring once. This receptor was taken from a young man in good health. Some clones in this sample may be carry-over from other donors' samples. Material: naive CD4+ T cells from PBMCs. The subset was: CD45RA+ positively selected. This sequence joins TRBV5-4 and TRBJ1-4, with 8 nucleotides matching TRBD1. The CDR3 DNA reads TGTGCCAGCAGCCAGCAGGGGGCGGAAAAACTGTTTTTT. Its protein product is CASSQQGAEKLFF.